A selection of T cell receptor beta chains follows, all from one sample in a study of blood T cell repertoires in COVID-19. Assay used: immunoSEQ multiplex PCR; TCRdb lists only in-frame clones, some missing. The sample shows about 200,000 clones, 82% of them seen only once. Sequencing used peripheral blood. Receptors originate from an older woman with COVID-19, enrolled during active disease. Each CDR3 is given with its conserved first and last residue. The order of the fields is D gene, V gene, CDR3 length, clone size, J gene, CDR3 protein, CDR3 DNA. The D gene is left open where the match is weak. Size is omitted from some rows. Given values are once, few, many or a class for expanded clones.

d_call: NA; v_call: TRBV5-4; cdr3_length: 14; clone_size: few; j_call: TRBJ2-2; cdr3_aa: CASSLGRNTGELFF; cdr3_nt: TGTGCCAGCAGCTTGGGCAGAAACACCGGGGAGCTGTTTTTT
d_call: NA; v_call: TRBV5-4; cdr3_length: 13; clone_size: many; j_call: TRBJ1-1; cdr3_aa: CASSARGFTEAFF; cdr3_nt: TGTGCCAGCAGTGCACGGGGATTCACTGAAGCTTTCTTT
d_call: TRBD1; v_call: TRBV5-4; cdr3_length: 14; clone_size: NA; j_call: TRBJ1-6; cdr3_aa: CASSRGTGLESLHF; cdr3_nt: TGTGCCAGCAGCCGCGGGACAGGTCTTGAGTCCCTCCACTTT
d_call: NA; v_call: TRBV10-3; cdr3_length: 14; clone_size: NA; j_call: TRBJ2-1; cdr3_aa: CAISESTLEYEQFF; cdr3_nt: TGTGCCATCAGTGAGTCGACTCTGGAATATGAGCAGTTCTTC
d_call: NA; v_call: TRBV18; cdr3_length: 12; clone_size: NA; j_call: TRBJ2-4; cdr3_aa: CASSPGENIQYF; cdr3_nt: TGTGCCAGCTCACCAGGAGAAAACATTCAGTACTTC
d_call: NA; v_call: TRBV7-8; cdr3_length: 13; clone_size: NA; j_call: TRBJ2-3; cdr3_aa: CASSAGPRDTQYF; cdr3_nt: TGTGCCAGCAGCGCAGGGCCTCGGGATACGCAGTATTTT
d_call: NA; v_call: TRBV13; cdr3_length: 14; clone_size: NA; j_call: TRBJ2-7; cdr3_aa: CASSLGGSFYEQYF; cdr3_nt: TGTGCCAGCAGCTTAGGCGGGAGCTTCTACGAGCAGTACTTC
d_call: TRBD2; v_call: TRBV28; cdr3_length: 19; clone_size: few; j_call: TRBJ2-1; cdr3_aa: CASSRRLAGGHGRHNEQFF; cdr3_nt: TGTGCCAGCAGTCGAAGACTAGCGGGGGGCCACGGTCGTCACAATGAGCAGTTCTTC
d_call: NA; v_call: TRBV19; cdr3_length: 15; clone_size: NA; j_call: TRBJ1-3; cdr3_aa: CASSSGLYSGNTIYF; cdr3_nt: TGTGCCAGTAGTAGTGGCCTTTACTCTGGAAACACCATATATTTT
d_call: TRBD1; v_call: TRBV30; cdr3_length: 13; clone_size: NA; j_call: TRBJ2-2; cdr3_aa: CAGQVLNTGELFF; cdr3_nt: TGTGCCGGACAGGTCTTGAACACCGGGGAGCTGTTTTTT
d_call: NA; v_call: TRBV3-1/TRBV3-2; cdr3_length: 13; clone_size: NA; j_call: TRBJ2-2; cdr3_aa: CASGPPAARELFF; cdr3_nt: TGTGCCAGCGGTCCCCCCGCGGCCCGGGAGCTGTTTTTT
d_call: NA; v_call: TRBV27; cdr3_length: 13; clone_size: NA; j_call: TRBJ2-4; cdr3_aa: CASSSRLTYIQYF; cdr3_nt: TGTGCCAGCAGTTCGAGATTAACCTACATTCAGTACTTC
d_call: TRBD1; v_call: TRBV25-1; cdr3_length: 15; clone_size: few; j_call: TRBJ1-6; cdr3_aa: CASTGGGQGGSPLHF; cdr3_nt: TGTGCCAGCACCGGAGGGGGACAGGGAGGCTCACCCCTCCACTTT
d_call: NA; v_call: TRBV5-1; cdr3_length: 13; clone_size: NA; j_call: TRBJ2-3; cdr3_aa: CASSPIPRDTQYF; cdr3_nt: TGCGCCAGCAGCCCTATCCCTAGAGATACGCAGTATTTT
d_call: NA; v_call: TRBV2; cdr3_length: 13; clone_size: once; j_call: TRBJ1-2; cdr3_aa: CASSEGADYGYTF; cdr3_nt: TGTGCCAGCAGTGAAGGGGCCGACTATGGCTACACCTTC
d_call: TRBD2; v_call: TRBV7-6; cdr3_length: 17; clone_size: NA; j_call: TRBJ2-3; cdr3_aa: CASSLERLAGVPDTQYF; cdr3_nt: TGTGCCAGCAGCTTAGAGAGACTAGCGGGAGTGCCAGATACGCAGTATTTT
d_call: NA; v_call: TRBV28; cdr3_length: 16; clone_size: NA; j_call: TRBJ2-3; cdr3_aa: CASPPVAGAPTDTQYF; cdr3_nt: TGTGCCAGCCCCCCGGTGGCGGGGGCCCCCACAGATACGCAGTATTTT
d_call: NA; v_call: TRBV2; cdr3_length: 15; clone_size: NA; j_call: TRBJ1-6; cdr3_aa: CASSERSGSNSPLHF; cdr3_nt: TGTGCCAGCAGTGAAAGATCAGGGTCAAATTCACCCCTCCACTTT
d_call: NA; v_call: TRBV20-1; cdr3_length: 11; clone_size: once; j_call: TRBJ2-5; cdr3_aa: CSVRSQETQYF; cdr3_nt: TGCAGTGTTAGGAGTCAAGAGACCCAGTACTTC
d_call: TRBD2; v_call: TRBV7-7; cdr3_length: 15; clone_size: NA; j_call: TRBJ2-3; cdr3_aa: CASSSGLVSTDTQYF; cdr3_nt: TGTGCTAGCAGCTCGGGACTAGTGAGCACAGATACGCAGTATTTT
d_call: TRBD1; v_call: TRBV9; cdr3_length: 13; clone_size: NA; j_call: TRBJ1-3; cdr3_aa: CASSVVQGDTIYF; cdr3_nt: TGTGCCAGCAGCGTAGTACAGGGGGACACCATATATTTT
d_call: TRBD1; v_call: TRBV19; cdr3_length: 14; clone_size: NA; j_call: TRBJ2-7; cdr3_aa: CASSGQASSYEQYF; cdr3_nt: TGTGCCAGTAGTGGACAGGCGAGCTCCTACGAGCAGTACTTC
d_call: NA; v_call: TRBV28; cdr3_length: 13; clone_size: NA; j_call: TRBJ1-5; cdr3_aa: CASGPGGSQPQHF; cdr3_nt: TGTGCCAGCGGCCCGGGAGGGAGTCAGCCCCAGCATTTT
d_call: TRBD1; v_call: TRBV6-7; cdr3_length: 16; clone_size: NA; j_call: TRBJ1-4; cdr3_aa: CASRERPGGIDEKLFF; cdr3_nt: TGTGCCAGCAGGGAACGTCCAGGGGGTATCGATGAAAAACTGTTTTTT
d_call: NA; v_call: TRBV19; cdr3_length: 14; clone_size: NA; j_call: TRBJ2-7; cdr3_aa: CASSIAGVVYEQYF; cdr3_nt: TGTGCCAGTAGTATAGCAGGGGTTGTCTACGAGCAGTACTTC
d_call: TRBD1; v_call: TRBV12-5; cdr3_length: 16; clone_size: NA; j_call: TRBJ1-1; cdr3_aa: CASGLGQGGMNTEAFF; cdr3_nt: TGTGCTAGTGGTTTGGGACAGGGGGGGATGAACACTGAAGCTTTCTTT
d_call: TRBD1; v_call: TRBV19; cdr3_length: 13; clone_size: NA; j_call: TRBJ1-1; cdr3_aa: CASRDRGLTEAFF; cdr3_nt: TGTGCCAGTAGGGACAGGGGGCTCACTGAAGCTTTCTTT
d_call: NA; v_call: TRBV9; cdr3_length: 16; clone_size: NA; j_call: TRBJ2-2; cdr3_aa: CASSPSEGVYTGELFF; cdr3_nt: TGTGCCAGCAGCCCCAGTGAGGGGGTGTACACCGGGGAGCTGTTTTTT
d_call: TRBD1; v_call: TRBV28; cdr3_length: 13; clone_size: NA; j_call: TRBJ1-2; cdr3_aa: CASSTGVLEGYTF; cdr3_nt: TGTGCCAGCAGCACAGGGGTCTTGGAAGGCTACACCTTC
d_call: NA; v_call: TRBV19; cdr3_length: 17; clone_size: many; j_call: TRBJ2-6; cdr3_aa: CASSMGLAGPGANVLTF; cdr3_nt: TGTGCCAGTAGTATGGGGCTTGCGGGGCCCGGGGCCAACGTCCTGACTTTC
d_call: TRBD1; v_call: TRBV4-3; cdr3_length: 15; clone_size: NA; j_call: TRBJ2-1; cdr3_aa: CASSSGDRGYNEQFF; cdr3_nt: TGCGCCAGCAGCTCTGGCGACAGGGGCTACAATGAGCAGTTCTTC
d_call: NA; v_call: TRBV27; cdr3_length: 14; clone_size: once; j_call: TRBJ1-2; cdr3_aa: CASSFTVGAYGYTF; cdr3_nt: TGTGCCAGCAGTTTCACGGTTGGGGCATATGGCTACACCTTC
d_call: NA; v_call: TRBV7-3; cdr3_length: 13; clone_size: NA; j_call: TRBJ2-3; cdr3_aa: CASSFSSTDTQYF; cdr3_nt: TGTGCCAGCAGCTTTAGCAGCACAGATACGCAGTATTTT
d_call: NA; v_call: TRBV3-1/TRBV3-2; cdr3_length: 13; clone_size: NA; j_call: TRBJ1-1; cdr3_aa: CASSQGARTEAFF; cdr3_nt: TGTGCCAGCAGCCAGGGGGCCCGAACTGAAGCTTTCTTT
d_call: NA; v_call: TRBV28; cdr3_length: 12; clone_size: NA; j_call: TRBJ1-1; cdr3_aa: CASSAIGTEAFF; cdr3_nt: TGTGCCAGCAGTGCCATCGGCACTGAAGCTTTCTTT
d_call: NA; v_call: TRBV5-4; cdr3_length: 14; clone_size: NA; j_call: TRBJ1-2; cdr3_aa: CASSLGAGDDGYTF; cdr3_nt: TGTGCCAGCAGCTTGGGAGCAGGGGATGATGGCTACACCTTC
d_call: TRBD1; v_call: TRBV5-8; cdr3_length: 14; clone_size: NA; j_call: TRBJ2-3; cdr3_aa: CASSLGQGGDTQYF; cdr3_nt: TGTGCCAGCAGCCTCGGACAGGGTGGGGATACGCAGTATTTT
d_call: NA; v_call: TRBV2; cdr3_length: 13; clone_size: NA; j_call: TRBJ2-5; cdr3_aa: CASSDNRKETQYF; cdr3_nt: TGTGCCAGCAGTGACAACAGAAAAGAGACCCAGTACTTC
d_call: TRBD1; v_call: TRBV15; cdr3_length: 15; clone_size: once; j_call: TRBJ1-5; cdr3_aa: CATSGWDRGNQPQHF; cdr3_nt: TGTGCCACCAGCGGATGGGACAGGGGCAATCAGCCCCAGCATTTT
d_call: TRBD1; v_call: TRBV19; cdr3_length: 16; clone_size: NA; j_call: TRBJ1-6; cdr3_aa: CASSLLPGQGNSPLHF; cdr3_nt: TGTGCCAGTAGTCTTTTGCCGGGACAGGGTAATTCACCCCTCCACTTT
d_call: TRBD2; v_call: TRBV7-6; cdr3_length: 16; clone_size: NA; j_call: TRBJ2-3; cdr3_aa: CASSLGAGGHTDTQYF; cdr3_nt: TGTGCCAGCAGCTTGGGAGCGGGGGGCCACACAGATACGCAGTATTTT